The T cell receptor (beta chain) under discussion was sequenced for a study of cytomegalovirus exposure and HLA in healthy donors. Study context: For the approximately 420 genotyped donors, 75% to 90% fell within the Caucasian-associated ancestry cluster.

The PCR made use of 60 Vbeta and 13 Jbeta primers. Repertoires were generated with immunoSEQ multiplex PCR, while TCRdb's copy carries only in-frame clones and drops some. This repertoire includes roughly 100,000 clones. As concerns this clone: Antigen specificity is unknown.

The germline V gene encodes CDR1 MGHRA and CDR2 YSYEKL. CDR3 length equals 15 residues. V was pared by 6 bases and J by 3 bases, with 5 bases of the junction left unmatched. Whole-study results and caveats: A list of approximately 160 TCR beta chains associated with cytomegalovirus was given.

This chain uses TRBV4-1 with TRBJ2-5, with TRBD2 identical over 12 bases. The TCR originated in a man aged 40-49 years in good health and CMV-seronegative. Sequencing was performed on PBMCs. Written as DNA, the CDR3 is TGCGCCAGCAGTCGACTAGCGGGAGTGGAAGAGACCCAGTACTTC. Protein: CASSRLAGVEETQYF.